The 27 T cell receptor beta chains below all came from one sample that was sequenced in a study of radiotherapy plus CTLA-4 blockade in lung cancer. Clones were read by immunoSEQ multiplex PCR, and TCRdb kept only the in-frame ones, dropping some. The sample contains 56,000 or so clones, around 85% of which appear only once. The sample in question was peripheral blood, obtained from a patient treated with radiotherapy plus ipilimumab. Receptors originate from a human donor with non-small cell lung cancer who had a partial response to radiotherapy plus ipilimumab.

J is TRBJ2-1 and V is TRBV29-1; a possible D gene is TRBD1 (5 bases). There are 11 residues in the CDR3. Germline V gives CDR1 SQVTM, CDR2 ANQGSEA. Trimming removed 8 bases from V and 4 bases from J, with 9 bases in between. As DNA, the CDR3 is TGCAGCTCCGACAGTTACAATGAGCAGTTCTTC. Translating gives CSSDSYNEQFF.

The V and J genes are TRBV5-1 and TRBJ1-2; 9 nucleotides match TRBD1. Germline assignment: CDR1 SGHRS and CDR2 YFSETQ. The CDR3 contains 15 residues. The V segment lost 4 bases and the J segment 8 bases; nucleotides outside the gene matches: 12. The CDR3 sequence: CASSLTGGLPWGYTF. For the CDR3, the DNA is TGCGCCAGCAGCCTGACAGGGGGACTTCCTTGGGGCTACACCTTC.

This clone was counted only a few times. This chain joins TRBV4-1 and TRBJ2-1; TRBD2 agrees at 8 bases. The trim removed 0 bases at V and 3 bases at J, leaving 7 bases unmatched. Germline V gives CDR1 MGHRA, CDR2 YSYEKL. The CDR3 runs 17 residues. The CDR3 spells CASSQEYGLALYNEQFF. CDR3 nucleotide sequence: TGCGCCAGCAGCCAAGAATACGGACTAGCCCTCTACAATGAGCAGTTCTTC.

The chain couples TRBV5-4 to TRBJ1-2, with TRBD1 identical over 9 bases. Trimming took 4 bases from V and 4 from J; bases not matched to a gene: 5. Looked up from germline, CDR1 is SGHNT and CDR2 is YYREEE (reference sequence). This CDR3 has 14 residues. CDR3 loop: CASSPGTGSYGYTF. CDR3 sequence (DNA): TGTGCCAGCAGCCCGGGGACAGGGTCCTATGGCTACACCTTC. The entire variable domain, with the rest obtained from reference TRBV5-4 and TRBJ1-2, is as follows: ETGVTQSPTHLIKTRGQQVTLRCSSQSGHNTVSWYQQALGQGPQFIFQYYREEENGRGNFPPRFSGLQFPNYSSELNVNALELDDSALYLCASSPGTGSYGYTFGSGTRLTVV.

The chain couples TRBV19 to TRBJ2-5; 8 bases agree with TRBD1. J lost 0 bases, V lost 2 bases, and 5 bases had no gene match. Germline values: CDR1 LNHDA, CDR2 SQIVND (reference sequence). The length of the CDR3 is 16 residues. The DNA for the CDR3 is TGTGCCAGTAGTATATCCGGGACAGGCCACCAAGAGACCCAGTACTTC. This sequence encodes CASSISGTGHQETQYF. Drawing the rest from reference TRBV19 and TRBJ2-5, the complete variable domain is DGGITQSPKYLFRKEGQNVTLSCEQNLNHDAMYWYRQDPGQGLRLIYYSQIVNDFQKGDIAEGYSVSREKKESFPLTVTSAQKNPTAFYLCASSISGTGHQETQYFGPGTRLLVL.

The chain recombines TRBV6-1 with TRBJ1-2, with 8 bases aligning to TRBD1. Germline-derived CDR1 and CDR2 are MNHNS and SASEGT. The length of the CDR3 is 14 residues. V lost 5 bases, J lost 9 bases, and 11 bases stayed unmatched. The CDR3 bases are TGTGCCAGCAGTTCCCGGGACAGGATTTCGCGCTACACCTTC. Encoded protein: CASSSRDRISRYTF.

This chain links TRBV4-2 with TRBJ1-1; a possible D gene is TRBD1 (5 bases). The length of the CDR3 is 15 residues. V was shortened by 0 bases and J by 2 bases, with 10 bases between the two germline ends. Germline V lookup: CDR1 LGHNA, CDR2 YNFKEQ. Written as DNA, the CDR3 is TGTGCCAGCAGCCAAGATGCGACAGTTAACACTGAAGCTTTCTTT. Its protein is CASSQDATVNTEAFF.

The V call is TRBV2, the J call TRBJ1-1; D is perhaps TRBD1 (5 bases). CDR1 is SNHLY and CDR2 is FYNNEI in the germline V gene. Trimming removed 8 bases at V and 5 bases at J, with 15 bases between. This CDR3 has 13 residues. The CDR3 coding sequence is TGTGCCAGCGTGCCCGGGCAGGGAACTGAAGCTTTCTTT. It specifies CASVPGQGTEAFF.

J is TRBJ2-1 and V is TRBV5-6, with a tentative D call TRBD2 (5 bases). V gave up 0 bases and J gave up 12 bases, with 10 bases separating them. CDR1 is SGHDT, CDR2 YYEEEE, per germline. This CDR3 has 12 amino acids. Here the CDR3 reads CASSLGQSGQFF. The DNA for the CDR3 is TGTGCCAGCAGCTTGGGGCAAAGCGGGCAGTTCTTC.

Concerning this clone itself: Germline and junction disagree at one end, which may indicate a read error. This chain uses TRBV30 with TRBJ1-6; possibly TRBD1 for D (5 bases). Germline lookup yields CDR1 GTSNPN and CDR2 SVGIG (reference sequence). The CDR3 totals 17 residues. The CDR3 region has the DNA TGTGCCTGGGGTGTGCCAGGGCGACCTAATTATAATTCACCCCTCCACTTT. This sequence encodes CAWGVPGRPNYNSPLHF.

The chain couples TRBV28 to TRBJ2-5; the match to TRBD1 covers 8 bases. Near its end, the DNA agrees better with TRBJ2-7, so the J call may be wrong. The CDR3 contains 14 residues. CDR1 is MDHEN and CDR2 is SYDVKM in the germline V gene. The CDR3 is CASSSTGATYEQYF. CDR3 sequence (DNA): TGTGCCAGCAGTTCGACAGGGGCAACCTACGAGCAGTACTTC.

The J gene is TRBJ1-5, the V gene TRBV5-4; 8 bases line up with TRBD1. With V trimmed by 10 bases and J by 5 bases, 14 bases remained unmatched. The CDR3 spans 15 residues. In germline, CDR1 is SGHNT, CDR2 YYREEE (reference sequence). CDR3 sequence (DNA): TGTGCCGGGGGACAGGCCCTTCATCATTATCAGCCCCAGCATTTT. Translation gives CAGGQALHHYQPQHF.

The chain uses TRBV10-3 and TRBJ2-3; 8 bases fit TRBD1. V was pared by 2 bases and J by 0 bases, with 7 bases of the junction left unmatched. The CDR3 runs 17 residues. The germline V gene has CDR1 ENHRY and CDR2 SYGVKD. Written as DNA, the CDR3 is TGTGCCATCAGTGAGCCCTACAGGGGGGTCAGCACAGATACGCAGTATTTT. This translates into CAISEPYRGVSTDTQYF.

This chain uses TRBV7-9 with TRBJ2-1, with D possibly being TRBD2 (6 bases). Germline V gene lookup returns CDR1 SEHNR and CDR2 FQNEAQ (reference sequence). The CDR3 contains 17 residues. V gave up 1 base and J gave up 0 bases, with 13 bases separating them. The CDR3 DNA follows: TGTGCCAGCAGCTTAGATGCTGCGGGGAGCTCCTACAATGAGCAGTTCTTC. Protein sequence: CASSLDAAGSSYNEQFF.

The genes are TRBV5-4 and TRBJ2-6, with no clear D. This CDR3 has 14 residues. V was shortened by 0 bases and J by 2 bases, with 3 bases between the two germline ends. Germline CDR1 SGHNT, CDR2 YYREEE (reference sequence). CDR3 protein: CASSLDTGANVLTF. The CDR3 DNA reads TGTGCCAGCAGCTTGGACACTGGGGCCAACGTCCTGACTTTC. Looking up the rest from reference TRBV5-4 and TRBJ2-6 gives the full variable domain: ETGVTQSPTHLIKTRGQQVTLRCSSQSGHNTVSWYQQALGQGPQFIFQYYREEENGRGNFPPRFSGLQFPNYSSELNVNALELDDSALYLCASSLDTGANVLTFGAGSRLTVL.

The V call is TRBV5-6, the J call TRBJ2-7; 7 bases are a match to TRBD1. Germline V gene data show CDR1 as SGHDT and CDR2 as YYEEEE. This CDR3 comprises 14 residues. V was clipped by 3 bases and J by 3 bases; unmatched bases: 6. CDR3 sequence: CASSSMTGHYEQYF. CDR3 DNA sequence: TGTGCCAGCAGCTCGATGACAGGGCACTACGAGCAGTACTTC.

In DNA, the CDR3 is TGTGCCAGCAGCCAAGAGGGACAGGGATTTTCACCCCTCCACTTT. The encoded protein is CASSQEGQGFSPLHF. The chain is built from TRBV6-6 and TRBJ1-6; 9 bases match TRBD1. Per the germline V gene, CDR1 is MNHNY and CDR2 is SVGAGI (reference sequence). J was trimmed by 9 bases and V by 6 bases; bases with no gene match: 9. This CDR3 has 15 amino acids.

In this sample, this clone turned up many times. J is TRBJ2-7 and V is TRBV27; TRBD1 agrees at 11 bases. The germline V gene has CDR1 MNHEY and CDR2 SMNVEV (reference sequence). CDR3 length equals 16 residues. V lost 5 bases to trimming and J lost 2 bases; unmatched junction nucleotides: 8. In DNA form, the CDR3 reads TGTGCCAGCAGTCTCATCCGGGACAGGGGGGCCTACGAGCAGTACTTC. Its translation: CASSLIRDRGAYEQYF.

J is TRBJ1-1 and V is TRBV19; D might be TRBD1 (6 bases). CDR3 size: 14 residues. V was pared by 3 bases and J by 3 bases, with 11 bases between. The germline gives CDR1 LNHDA, CDR2 SQIVND (reference sequence). The CDR3 DNA reads as TGTGCCAGTAGTATCACGTCAGGGGACACTGAAGCTTTCTTT. Translation gives CASSITSGDTEAFF.

The table lists this clone with a count of one. The chain links TRBV7-9 to TRBJ2-3, with a weak D call TRBD1 (6 bases). This CDR3 has 15 residues. The germline V and J ends were trimmed by 5 bases and 4 bases, with 16 bases remaining between them. Per germline, CDR1 SEHNR and CDR2 FQNEAQ (reference sequence). The CDR3, as DNA: TGTGCCAGCAGCCCAGGGGAAGGTTGGGCAGATACGCAGTATTTT. Its protein product is CASSPGEGWADTQYF.

A few counts support this clone. The genes are TRBV6-1 and TRBJ1-4; 9 bases map to TRBD1. Germline lookup yields CDR1 MNHNS and CDR2 SASEGT. Losses at the gene ends were 2 bases for V and 5 bases for J; bases not matched to a gene: 3. The CDR3 has 15 amino acids. The CDR3 nucleotides are TGTGCCAGCAGTGAAACGGGACAGGGAAATGAAAAACTGTTTTTT. Translation gives CASSETGQGNEKLFF.

The chain joins TRBV19 to TRBJ2-5, with 13 bases matching TRBD2. The germline CDR1 and CDR2 sequences are LNHDA and SQIVND (reference sequence). The CDR3 contains 15 residues. V shed 4 bases and J 3 bases; nucleotides not matched to a gene: 2. The CDR3 coding sequence is TGTGCCAGTAGTACCGGGACTAGCGGGAAAGAGACCCAGTACTTC. This translates into CASSTGTSGKETQYF. The full variable domain, rest sourced from reference TRBV19 and TRBJ2-5, is DGGITQSPKYLFRKEGQNVTLSCEQNLNHDAMYWYRQDPGQGLRLIYYSQIVNDFQKGDIAEGYSVSREKKESFPLTVTSAQKNPTAFYLCASSTGTSGKETQYFGPGTRLLVL.

The chain's CDR3 is CASSPKGQPNTEAFF. The DNA of the CDR3 is TGCGCCAGCAGCCCCAAGGGACAGCCAAACACTGAAGCTTTCTTT. V gene TRBV5-1 combines with J gene TRBJ1-1, with 7 bases that match TRBD1. Germline V lookup: CDR1 SGHRS, CDR2 YFSETQ. Trimming at V came to 4 bases and at J to 2 bases, leaving 8 bases not matched to a gene. The CDR3 spans 15 residues. The entire variable domain, with the rest obtained from reference TRBV5-1 and TRBJ1-1, is as follows: KAGVTQTPRYLIKTRGQQVTLSCSPISGHRSVSWYQQTPGQGLQFLFEYFSETQRNKGNFPGRFSGRQFSNSRSEMNVSTLELGDSALYLCASSPKGQPNTEAFFGQGTRLTVV.

The chain uses TRBV15 and TRBJ2-3; a weak D match, TRBD2 (6 bases). Trimming pared 3 bases from V and 8 bases from J, leaving 18 bases between. The CDR3 is 15 amino acids. Germline V CDR1 and CDR2: LNHNV, YYDKDF (reference sequence). The CDR3 bases are TGTGCCACCAGCAGTGCCTCCGGGAGTGCCAGTACGCAGTATTTT. It translates to CATSSASGSASTQYF.

This chain connects TRBV5-1 to TRBJ2-1; the D is unclear. V lost 4 bases and J lost 8, with 7 bases in between. Germline CDR1 is SGHRS and CDR2 is YFSETQ. The CDR3 runs to 11 residues. The CDR3 DNA sequence: TGCGCCAGCAGCCTACTCGATGAGCAGTTCTTC. Encoded protein: CASSLLDEQFF. The complete variable domain, with remaining parts taken from reference TRBV5-1 and TRBJ2-1, reads KAGVTQTPRYLIKTRGQQVTLSCSPISGHRSVSWYQQTPGQGLQFLFEYFSETQRNKGNFPGRFSGRQFSNSRSEMNVSTLELGDSALYLCASSLLDEQFFGPGTRLTVL.

This clone was seen once. This chain joins TRBV27 and TRBJ2-7; 9 bases are shared with TRBD1. V gave up 6 bases and J gave up 2 bases; unmatched junction bases: 8. This CDR3 has 15 residues. The germline V gene encodes CDR1 MNHEY and CDR2 SMNVEV (reference sequence). The CDR3 DNA is TGTGCCAGCAGCTCCGGGACAGGGCCCACCTACGAGCAGTACTTC. Translating it yields CASSSGTGPTYEQYF.

This clone has just one count. The chain uses TRBV19 and TRBJ1-3; perhaps TRBD1 as D (6 bases). The V and J ends lost 3 bases and 2 bases respectively, with 8 bases between them. This CDR3 has 14 residues. CDR1 is LNHDA and CDR2 is SQIVND in the germline V gene (reference sequence). The chain's CDR3 is CASSMAGAGNTIYF. Here the CDR3 DNA reads TGTGCCAGTAGTATGGCAGGGGCTGGAAACACCATATATTTT. The full variable domain, its missing parts supplied by reference TRBV19 and TRBJ1-3, is DGGITQSPKYLFRKEGQNVTLSCEQNLNHDAMYWYRQDPGQGLRLIYYSQIVNDFQKGDIAEGYSVSREKKESFPLTVTSAQKNPTAFYLCASSMAGAGNTIYFGEGSWLTVV.